Listed below are T cell receptor beta chains from one sample, sequenced in a study of blood T cells in healthy people across ages. MiXCR, run by TCRdb on the 5' RACE reads, gives a single entry per CDR3 protein. The sample shows 780,000 or so distinct CDR3 sequences, 45% to 70% of them seen only once. The material sequenced was blood. The receptors were sampled from a man aged 35-49 years in good health. Both conserved end residues are part of each CDR3. The D gene is left open where the match is weak.

j_call d_call cdr3_length v_call cdr3_aa
NA NA 12 TRBV20-1 CSARVTRDEQYF
TRBJ2-1 NA 15 TRBV12-3/TRBV12-4 CASSLGDAGYNEQFF
TRBJ1-2 TRBD1 16 TRBV20-1 CSAILNHRGSPDGYTF
TRBJ2-3 TRBD1 15 TRBV4-1 CASSQDPGQGDTQYF
TRBJ2-7 TRBD2 17 TRBV6-1 CASSTSTSSGRNDEQYF
TRBJ1-2 NA 13 TRBV30 CAWGKTTREGYTF
TRBJ2-3 NA 11 TRBV3-1 CASSHLDTQYF
TRBJ2-1 NA 15 TRBV3-1 CASSHRDRSYNEQFF
TRBJ1-5 NA 14 TRBV7-2 CASTGGYSNQPQHF
TRBJ2-7 NA 13 TRBV27 CASSLRATYEQYF
TRBJ2-3 TRBD2 17 TRBV4-1 CASSQELAGGHQNTQYF
TRBJ2-1 NA 13 TRBV20-1 CSARAGSYNEQFF
TRBJ2-3 NA 16 TRBV7-3 CASSLDPSGPTDTQYF
TRBJ2-3 TRBD2 15 TRBV7-2 CASSLNAGGTDTQYF
TRBJ2-5 NA 14 TRBV9 CASSGGLTRETQYF
TRBJ1-5 TRBD1 16 TRBV20-1 CSARVWDRGGDQPQHF
NA NA 13 TRBV29-1 CSANTGTLYEQYF
TRBJ2-1 TRBD2 18 TRBV6-1 CASSEGILGAGGPGEQFF
TRBJ2-3 TRBD2 18 TRBV6-1 CASSDPDRGLAGTDTQYF
TRBJ2-3 TRBD2 15 TRBV7-2 CASSPTGGGVDTQYF
TRBJ2-7 TRBD2 16 TRBV20-1 CSARDRSGGRFYEQYF
TRBJ2-3 TRBD2 13 TRBV20-1 CTGLAGDTDTQYF
TRBJ1-6 NA 15 TRBV12-3/TRBV12-4 CASSLAQGLRSPLHF
TRBJ2-3 NA 14 TRBV6-6 CASSYSGDADTQYF
TRBJ1-2 NA 12 TRBV27 CASSLEGRGYTF
TRBJ1-5 NA 13 TRBV11-2 CASSEGWDQPQHF
TRBJ1-5 TRBD1 14 TRBV7-2 CASSRGESNQPQHF
TRBJ1-2 NA 19 TRBV7-2 CASSLVGVGQTQKDYGYTF
TRBJ2-4 TRBD1 17 TRBV7-9 CASSPGKGALAKNIQYF
TRBJ2-3 NA 17 TRBV28 CASSLGVELPQEDTQYF
TRBJ2-5 NA 16 TRBV7-9 CATKPRGVGVQETQYF
TRBJ2-7 NA 12 TRBV12-5 CASGDDYNEQYF
TRBJ2-3 TRBD2 16 TRBV5-1 CASSFYGGGAGDTQYF
TRBJ2-5 TRBD1 15 TRBV7-6 CASSLNDRVRETQYF
TRBJ1-1 NA 14 TRBV3-1 CASRQTGRNTEAFF
TRBJ2-1 TRBD2 17 TRBV20-1 CSARASGRPLARNEQFF
TRBJ1-4 NA 16 TRBV7-2 CASSQPTKADREKLFF
TRBJ2-6 NA 16 TRBV7-6 CASSPFGGTGANVLTF
TRBJ2-2 NA 18 TRBV24-1 CATSDIHGQGGTAGELFF
TRBJ1-1 NA 14 TRBV18 CASSPRQDNTEAFF
TRBJ1-5 NA 12 TRBV20-1 CSAQEGSQPQHF
TRBJ1-1 NA 12 TRBV7-2 CASSFGLLEAFF
TRBJ2-1 TRBD1 15 TRBV13 CASSFLGQGYNEQFF
TRBJ2-1 NA 15 TRBV29-1 CSVTIIETRLGGQFF
TRBJ2-2 NA 17 TRBV3-1 CASSQIGDAGDTGELFF
TRBJ2-1 TRBD2 15 TRBV7-2 CASSLTSGEYNEQFF
TRBJ2-3 NA 14 TRBV7-3 CASTPGGGIDTQYF
TRBJ2-3 TRBD2 15 TRBV2 CASSKLAGGSDTQYF
TRBJ2-7 NA 14 TRBV11-3 CASSMTTASAEQYF
TRBJ1-2 NA 11 TRBV29-1 CSGEVRGGYTF
TRBJ1-2 TRBD1 15 TRBV20-1 CSAAPGDRGRGGYTF
TRBJ2-3 NA 14 TRBV3-1 CASSQDLGTDTQYF
TRBJ2-5 NA 16 TRBV9 CASSRTKAGGQETQYF